The following is a T cell receptor beta chain sequence with its context. The sample comes from a study of blood T cell repertoires in COVID-19. Whole-study context: Spain, Italy and the United States supplied samples that represented acute and convalescent COVID-19. From T cells, B-cell-depleted T cells, or PBMCs came the material, which was cDNA or gDNA.

The CDR3 totals 14 residues. Germline CDR1 and CDR2: LGHDT and YNNKEL (reference sequence). V lost 4 bases and J 1 base, leaving 10 bases between the germline ends. In the authors' methods: Nucleated cell counts were estimated from reference gene primer amplification. Assay used: immunoSEQ multiplex PCR; TCRdb lists only in-frame clones, some missing. The DNA gave D and trimming, while V, J and clone size come from that table. The sample has approximately 70,000 clones; nearly 80% are singletons. The sequence was collected from an older woman with acute or convalescent COVID-19. The sequenced sample was peripheral blood. This sequence joins TRBV3-1 (or the pseudogene TRBV3-2) and TRBJ1-2, with D maybe TRBD1 (5 bases). CDR3 residues: CASSRAGINYGYTF. The DNA for the CDR3 is TGTGCCAGCAGCCGGGCAGGGATTAACTATGGCTACACCTTC.